The present T cell receptor beta chain was sequenced within a study of naive and memory T cell subsets. Broader study findings: Clonotypes here are unpaired alpha or beta chain sequences.

Two oligonucleotides, mixed equimolar, formed the beta constant-region primer covering TRBC1 and TRBC2. Nested alpha and beta constant-region primers with the SP2 primer drove four PCR rounds on ligated cDNA. TCRdb independently ran MiXCR on the UMI-ligation and nested PCR reads; one entry per CDR3 protein. The sample comprises roughly 17,000 distinct CDR3 sequences, around 9% of which are singletons, and 20% to 25% rests with the top ten. CDR1 is KGHSH, CDR2 LQKENI, per germline. The length of the CDR3 is 19 residues. V lost 2 bases, J lost 0 bases, and 20 bases lay in between. With respect to this clonotype: The antigen remains unidentified.

The J gene is TRBJ2-1, the V gene TRBV18, with D perhaps TRBD2 (7 bases). This sequence was found in a human donor in good health. Sequencing was done on a sample of central memory CD8+ T cells from blood. The DNA for the CDR3 is TGTGCCAGCTCACCATCCCACCTGGGGGGGGCGAGCTCCTACAATGAGCAGTTCTTC. Its protein product is CASSPSHLGGASSYNEQFF.